These 18 T cell receptor beta chains were all obtained from the same sample, sequenced in a study of CD8+CD57+ T cells in acquired aplastic anemia. CDR3 and TCR beta VDJ profiling relied on a genomic DNA template. A single record per CDR3 protein comes from TCRdb applying MiXCR to the reads. This table holds 400,000 to 450,000 distinct CDR3 sequences, about two thirds found once. Sequencing was performed on sorted CD4+, CD8+, or CD8+CD57+ T cells (not recorded which) from PBMCs. All receptors derive from a human donor in good health, serving as a control.

About this clonotype itself: An end of the junction differs from the germline gene, which may be a read error. The chain uses TRBV15 and TRBJ2-3; 10 bases are shared with TRBD2. The CDR3 loop spans 14 amino acids. Germline assignment: CDR1 LNHNV and CDR2 YYDKDF (reference sequence). Here the CDR3 DNA reads TGTGCCAGCAGCAGGCCAACTAGCGGGACTACGCAGTATTTT. As protein: CASSRPTSGTTQYF.

Notes on this clonotype: A read error may account for a junction end that differs from germline. The chain carries TRBV5-1 and TRBJ2-5, with 7 positions matching TRBD2. Germline V CDR1 and CDR2: SGHRS, YFSETQ. The CDR3 consists of 15 residues. The CDR3 loop reads CASSSLWGGGETQYF. The CDR3 nucleotides are TGTGCCAGCAGCTCGCTCTGGGGGGGTGGGGAGACCCAGTACTTC.

The chain has TRBV19 and TRBJ1-4, with D uncertain. Per germline, CDR1 LNHDA and CDR2 SQIVND (reference sequence). Trimming removed 4 bases from V and 8 bases from J, with 5 bases in between. There are 11 residues in the CDR3. The CDR3 DNA reads as TGTGCCAGTAGTACAGGAGAAAAACTGTTTTTT. The encoded protein is CASSTGEKLFF.

Ten or more counts support this clonotype. The chain has TRBV4-1 and TRBJ2-3; no reliable D call. Germline CDR1 and CDR2: MGHRA and YSYEKL. Trimming took 0 bases from V and 4 from J, leaving 11 bases between them. This CDR3 region has 15 residues. The CDR3 protein is CASSQDLASPDTQYF. The CDR3 DNA is TGCGCCAGCAGCCAAGATTTGGCAAGCCCAGATACGCAGTATTTT.

This clonotype was observed a handful of times. The junction and the germline gene differ at one end; a read error may be behind it. The V gene is TRBV11-2, the J gene TRBJ1-1; possibly TRBD1 for D (6 bases). Germline V CDR1 and CDR2: SGHAT, FQNNGV. The CDR3 runs 14 residues. The CDR3 DNA reads TGTGCCAGCAGTTTAGGGGCAGGGGACACTGAAGCTTTCTTT. Protein product: CASSLGAGDTEAFF.

This clonotype has at least ten counts. The rearrangement links TRBV2 to TRBJ1-5; no reliable D call. Trimming stripped 4 bases from V and 7 bases from J, with 14 bases between. CDR1 and CDR2 from the germline V gene are SNHLY and FYNNEI. There are 14 residues in the CDR3. CDR3 loop: CASSVAAGGQPQHF. The CDR3 region has the DNA TGTGCCAGCAGTGTCGCTGCAGGAGGGCAGCCCCAGCATTTT.

This clonotype was found once. This is likely a read error, given that the CDR3 carries no conserved phenylalanine or tryptophan at its end. Because the CDR3's place on the DNA is in doubt, the DNA is left out and the CDR3 is given as listed by TCRdb. CDR3 sequence: CASSSQAESPDS. This rearrangement joins TRBV7-6 to TRBJ2-5. The CDR3 region is 12 residues in length, termini included. Germline CDR1 and CDR2: SGHVS and FNYEAQ.

This sequence joins TRBV7-2 and TRBJ2-3, with 8 positions matching TRBD1. Looked up from germline, CDR1 is SGHTA and CDR2 is FQGNSA. The V and J ends lost 6 bases and 11 bases, in that order; junction bases with no gene match: 16. CDR3 length equals 15 residues. CDR3 DNA: TGTGCCAGCAGTTCCATAGGACAGGGCGGTCATGAGCAGTATTTT. This codes for CASSSIGQGGHEQYF.

Remarks on this clonotype: The junction departs from the called germline gene at one end, perhaps through a read error. The chain carries TRBV7-2 and TRBJ2-2; possibly TRBD1 or TRBD2 for D (5 bases each). The CDR3 loop spans 15 amino acids. Germline V gene sequence: CDR1 SGHTA, CDR2 FQGNSA. CDR3 loop: CASSPQGGIAGELFF. The CDR3, as DNA: TGTGCCAGCAGCCCGCAGGGTGGTATCGCCGGGGAGTTGTTTTTT.

J is TRBJ2-5 and V is TRBV24-1, with 7 bases identical to TRBD2. Looked up from germline, CDR1 is KGHDR and CDR2 is SFDVKD. Germline trimming cut 4 bases from V and 1 base from J; bases unmatched to any gene: 5. The CDR3 consists of 15 residues. CDR3 nucleotides: TGTGCCACCAGTGACCACAGCGGGACCCAAGAGACCCAGTACTTC. This sequence encodes CATSDHSGTQETQYF.

V is TRBV6-1 and J is TRBJ1-4; the match to TRBD1 covers 7 bases. The junction had 12 bases not matched to a gene; V was cut back by 8 bases and J by 0 bases. From germline, CDR1 is MNHNS and CDR2 SASEGT. The CDR3 runs 17 residues. CDR3 nucleotides: TGTGCCAGCGCCCCCGCAGGGGGACCTTCAACTAATGAAAAACTGTTTTTT. It is translated as CASAPAGGPSTNEKLFF.

The chain combines TRBV5-1 with TRBJ1-2, with D possibly TRBD1 on 6 matching bases. Trimming cost V 5 bases and J 4 bases, with 18 bases left between them. CDR3 length: 15 residues. Germline CDR1 is SGHRS and CDR2 is YFSETQ. The CDR3 protein is CASSATGVIGYGYTF. CDR3 in DNA: TGCGCCAGCAGTGCGACAGGAGTGATCGGCTATGGCTACACCTTC. The full variable domain, its missing parts supplied by reference TRBV5-1 and TRBJ1-2, is KAGVTQTPRYLIKTRGQQVTLSCSPISGHRSVSWYQQTPGQGLQFLFEYFSETQRNKGNFPGRFSGRQFSNSRSEMNVSTLELGDSALYLCASSATGVIGYGYTFGSGTRLTVV.

This rearrangement joins TRBV20-1 to TRBJ2-2; D unresolved. The V end lost 5 bases, the J end lost 11 bases, and 18 bases lay between the germline ends. Germline V gene data show CDR1 as DFQATT and CDR2 as SNEGSKA (reference sequence). The length of the CDR3 is 13 residues. In nucleotides, the CDR3 is TGCAGTGCTCGTGGCTTCGGGCCCCACGAGCTGTTTTTT. Translated, it gives CSARGFGPHELFF.

The chain combines TRBV7-3 with TRBJ1-2; tentatively, D is TRBD1 (5 bases). The CDR3 contains 16 residues. Germline CDR1 reads SGHTA; CDR2 reads FQGTGA. V was cut by 6 bases and J by 8 bases, with 25 bases left in between. CDR3 amino acids: CASSRASSGGNWGYTF. DNA of the CDR3: TGTGCCAGCAGTCGAGCATCCAGCGGGGGAAATTGGGGCTACACCTTC.

The chain has TRBV7-2 and TRBJ1-1; D gene ambiguous. The CDR3 spans 15 residues. Trimming shortened V by 5 bases and J by 10 bases, and 23 bases separated the two germline ends. In germline, CDR1 is SGHTA, CDR2 FQGNSA. CDR3 protein: CASSRGRREQSLAFF. CDR3 sequence (DNA): TGTGCCAGCAGCCGAGGCCGCCGTGAGCAGTCTTTAGCTTTCTTT.

This clonotype was counted many times. The rearrangement links TRBV6-2 or TRBV6-3 to TRBJ1-5; D is uncertain. CDR3 length equals 15 residues. Germline V gene sequence: CDR1 MNHEY, CDR2 SVGEGT. V lost 8 bases and J 1 base, leaving 15 bases between the germline ends. CDR3 nucleotides: TGTGCCAGCCGAAAATGGCAGGACAGCAATCAGCCCCAGCATTTT. Its protein product is CASRKWQDSNQPQHF.

The chain carries TRBV13 and TRBJ1-2, with D hard to call. Trimming pared 3 bases from V and 9 bases from J, leaving 17 bases between. Germline V lookup: CDR1 PRHDT, CDR2 FYEKMQ (reference sequence). There are 14 residues in the CDR3. CDR3 DNA: TGTGCCAGCAGCTTGAGCGTTACTGTTATGAGCTACACCTTC. Its protein product is CASSLSVTVMSYTF.

Points on this clonotype: This is likely a read error, given that the CDR3 carries no conserved phenylalanine or tryptophan at its end. The DNA is omitted, as the CDR3 cannot be located on it reliably, and the CDR3 follows TCRdb's listing. The J gene is TRBJ1-1, the V gene TRBV12-3 or TRBV12-4. The CDR3 is 13 amino acids long, termini counted. The CDR3: CASSRDMNTEALG.